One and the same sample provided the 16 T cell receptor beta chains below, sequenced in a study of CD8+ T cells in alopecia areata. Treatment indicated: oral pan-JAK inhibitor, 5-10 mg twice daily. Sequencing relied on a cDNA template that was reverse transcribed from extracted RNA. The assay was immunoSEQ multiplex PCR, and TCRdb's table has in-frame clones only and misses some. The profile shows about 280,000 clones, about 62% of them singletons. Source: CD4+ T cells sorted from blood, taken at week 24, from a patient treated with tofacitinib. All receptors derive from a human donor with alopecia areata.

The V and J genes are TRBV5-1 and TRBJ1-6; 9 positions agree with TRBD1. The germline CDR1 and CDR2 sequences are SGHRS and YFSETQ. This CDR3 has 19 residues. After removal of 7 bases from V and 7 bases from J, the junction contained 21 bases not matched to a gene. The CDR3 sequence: CASRPGGARDRVDNSPLHF. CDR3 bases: TGCGCCAGCCGACCCGGGGGGGCCCGGGACAGGGTGGACAATTCACCCCTCCACTTT. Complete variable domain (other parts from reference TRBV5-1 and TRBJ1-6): KAGVTQTPRYLIKTRGQQVTLSCSPISGHRSVSWYQQTPGQGLQFLFEYFSETQRNKGNFPGRFSGRQFSNSRSEMNVSTLELGDSALYLCASRPGGARDRVDNSPLHFGNGTRLTVT.

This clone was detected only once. The CDR3 loop is CASSQDGARNNSPLHF. The CDR3 bases are TGCGCCAGCAGCCAAGATGGAGCAAGGAATAATTCACCCCTCCACTTT. The chain has TRBV4-3 and TRBJ1-6; D is unresolved. Per germline, CDR1 LGHNA and CDR2 YSLEER. The CDR3 runs 16 residues. V was pared by 0 bases and J by 5 bases, with 11 bases between.

The CDR3 loop reads CASSIGLINTGELFF. CDR3 nucleotides: TGTGCCAGCTCGATCGGACTCATTAACACCGGGGAGCTGTTTTTT. The chain has TRBV4-2 and TRBJ2-2, with a tentative D call TRBD2 (5 bases). V dropped 8 bases and J dropped 2 bases, with 15 bases sitting between them. Germline CDR1 and CDR2: LGHNA and YNFKEQ. The CDR3 has 15 residues.

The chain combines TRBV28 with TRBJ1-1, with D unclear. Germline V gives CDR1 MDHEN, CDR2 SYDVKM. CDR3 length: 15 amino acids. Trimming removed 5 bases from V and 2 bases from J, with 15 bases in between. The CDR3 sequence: CASSAPGVLNTEAFF. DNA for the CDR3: TGTGCCAGCAGTGCCCCGGGAGTCCTAAACACTGAAGCTTTCTTT.

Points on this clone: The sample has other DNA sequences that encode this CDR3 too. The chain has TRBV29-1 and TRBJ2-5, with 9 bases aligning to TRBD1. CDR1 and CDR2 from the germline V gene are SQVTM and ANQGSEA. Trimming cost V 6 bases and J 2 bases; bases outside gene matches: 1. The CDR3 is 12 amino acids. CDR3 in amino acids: CSVGTGQETQYF. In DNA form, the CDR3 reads TGCAGCGTAGGGACAGGGCAAGAGACCCAGTACTTC. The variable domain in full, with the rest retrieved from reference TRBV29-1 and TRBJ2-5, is SAVISQKPSRDICQRGTSLTIQCQVDSQVTMMFWYRQQPGQSLTLIATANQGSEATYESGFVIDKFPISRPNLTFSTLTVSNMSPEDSSIYLCSVGTGQETQYFGPGTRLLVL.

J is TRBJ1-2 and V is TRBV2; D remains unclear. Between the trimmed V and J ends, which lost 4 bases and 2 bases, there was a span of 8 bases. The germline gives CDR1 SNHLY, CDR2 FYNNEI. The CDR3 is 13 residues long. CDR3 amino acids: CASSAGTNYGYTF. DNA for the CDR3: TGTGCCAGCAGTGCCGGCACCAACTATGGCTACACCTTC.

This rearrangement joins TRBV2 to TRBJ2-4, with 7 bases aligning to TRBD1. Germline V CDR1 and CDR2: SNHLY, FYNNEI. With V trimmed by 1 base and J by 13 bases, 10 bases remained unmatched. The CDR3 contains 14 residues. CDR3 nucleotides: TGTGCCAGCAGTGAAGGACAGGGAGTTTTAGGGCAGTACTTC. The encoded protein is CASSEGQGVLGQYF.

DNA for the CDR3: TGCGCCAGCAGCTCCGGTTCCGGGGGGACCAAAAACATTCAGTACTTC. Protein sequence: CASSSGSGGTKNIQYF. The chain has TRBV5-1 and TRBJ2-4, with 7 bases that match TRBD2. Trimming at V came to 3 bases and at J to 2 bases, leaving 8 bases not matched to a gene. Per the germline V gene, CDR1 is SGHRS and CDR2 is YFSETQ. This CDR3 is built from 16 residues. The full variable domain, in which reference TRBV5-1 and TRBJ2-4 provide the parts outside the CDR3, is KAGVTQTPRYLIKTRGQQVTLSCSPISGHRSVSWYQQTPGQGLQFLFEYFSETQRNKGNFPGRFSGRQFSNSRSEMNVSTLELGDSALYLCASSSGSGGTKNIQYFGAGTRLSVL.

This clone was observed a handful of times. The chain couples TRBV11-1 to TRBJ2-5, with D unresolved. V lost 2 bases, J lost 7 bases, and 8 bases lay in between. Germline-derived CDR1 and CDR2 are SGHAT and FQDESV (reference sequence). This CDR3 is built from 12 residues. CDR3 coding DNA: TGTGCCAGCAGCTTATCCTCGGGGACCCAGTACTTC. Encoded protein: CASSLSSGTQYF. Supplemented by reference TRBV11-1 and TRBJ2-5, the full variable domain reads EAEVAQSPRYKITEKSQAVAFWCDPISGHATLYWYRQILGQGPELLVQFQDESVVDDSQLPKDRFSAERLKGVDSTLKIQPAELGDSAMYLCASSLSSGTQYFGPGTRLLVL.

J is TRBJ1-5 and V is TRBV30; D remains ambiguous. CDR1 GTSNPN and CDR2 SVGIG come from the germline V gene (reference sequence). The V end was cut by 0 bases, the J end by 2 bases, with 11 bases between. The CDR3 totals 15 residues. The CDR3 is CAWSVARVGNQPQHF. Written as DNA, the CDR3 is TGTGCCTGGAGTGTAGCAAGGGTGGGCAATCAGCCCCAGCATTTT.

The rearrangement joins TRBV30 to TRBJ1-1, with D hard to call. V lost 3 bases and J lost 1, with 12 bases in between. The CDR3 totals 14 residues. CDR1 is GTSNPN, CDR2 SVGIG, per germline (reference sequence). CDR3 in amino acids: CAWRPPGQNTEAFF. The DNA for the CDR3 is TGTGCCTGGAGGCCACCCGGGCAGAACACTGAAGCTTTCTTT.

CDR3 sequence reads: CAWSVRVGPTSTNEKLFF. The DNA for the CDR3 is TGTGCCTGGAGTGTACGGGTGGGCCCAACTTCAACTAATGAAAAACTGTTTTTT. The chain carries TRBV30 and TRBJ1-4, with D unclear. The CDR3 is 18 amino acids. V lost 0 bases to trimming and J lost 0 bases, with 17 bases between them. Germline V CDR1 and CDR2: GTSNPN, SVGIG (reference sequence).

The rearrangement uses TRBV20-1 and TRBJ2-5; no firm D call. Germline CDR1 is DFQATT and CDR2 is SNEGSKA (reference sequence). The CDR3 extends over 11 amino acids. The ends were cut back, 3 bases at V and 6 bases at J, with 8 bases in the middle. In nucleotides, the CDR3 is TGCAGTGCTAGCCCGGGCCAGACCCAGTACTTC. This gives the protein CSASPGQTQYF.

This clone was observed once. The CDR3 DNA follows: TGTGCCAGCAGCGTAGCGGCAGACACTGAAGCTTTCTTT. This gives the protein CASSVAADTEAFF. The chain links TRBV9 to TRBJ1-1; D remains ambiguous. This CDR3 comprises 13 residues. Trimming took 0 bases from V and 3 from J, leaving 6 bases between them. Germline V gene data show CDR1 as SGDLS and CDR2 as YYNGEE.

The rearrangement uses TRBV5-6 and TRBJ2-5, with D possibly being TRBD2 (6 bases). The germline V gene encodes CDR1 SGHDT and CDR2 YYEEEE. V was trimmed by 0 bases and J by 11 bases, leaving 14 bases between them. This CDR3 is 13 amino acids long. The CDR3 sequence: CASSLGATREQYF. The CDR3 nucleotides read TGTGCCAGCAGCTTGGGGGCGACTAGGGAGCAGTACTTC.

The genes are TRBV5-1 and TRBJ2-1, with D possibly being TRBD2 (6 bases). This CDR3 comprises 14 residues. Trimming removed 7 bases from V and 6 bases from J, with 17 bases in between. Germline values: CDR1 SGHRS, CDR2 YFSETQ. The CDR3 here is CASFASGPLNEQFF. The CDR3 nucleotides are TGCGCCAGCTTCGCCAGCGGGCCTCTCAATGAGCAGTTCTTC.